This passage covers 17 T cell receptor beta chains from one sample sequenced in a study of blood T cell repertoires in COVID-19. The method was immunoSEQ multiplex PCR; TCRdb's version includes in-frame clones alone and lacks a portion of them. The sample shows roughly 140,000 clones, more than 80% of them seen only once. The sequenced sample was peripheral blood. The receptors stem from a man in his 70s with acute or convalescent COVID-19.

The chain couples TRBV20-1 to TRBJ2-7, with 8 bases identical to TRBD2. The germline V gene encodes CDR1 DFQATT and CDR2 SNEGSKA (reference sequence). This CDR3 is 16 amino acids long. The ends lost 3 bases at V and 2 bases at J; junction bases unmatched: 12. CDR3 sequence reads: CSASPPGERGTYEQYF. The CDR3 DNA sequence: TGCAGTGCTAGTCCGCCCGGGGAGCGGGGGACCTACGAGCAGTACTTC.

The table lists this clone with a count of one. The chain has TRBV5-1 and TRBJ1-2; 9 nucleotides line up with TRBD1. Germline V lookup: CDR1 SGHRS, CDR2 YFSETQ. V lost 0 bases, J lost 4 bases, and 10 bases stayed unmatched. The CDR3 is made up of 17 amino acids. The CDR3 DNA sequence: TGCGCCAGCAGCTTGGAACAGGGGGCGGGTGGCAGCTATGGCTACACCTTC. This sequence encodes CASSLEQGAGGSYGYTF.

The genes are TRBV24-1 and TRBJ2-1; 7 nucleotides align to TRBD2. Germline V lookup: CDR1 KGHDR, CDR2 SFDVKD. V lost 4 bases, J lost 0 bases, and 5 bases stayed unmatched. CDR3 size: 16 residues. The CDR3 spells CATSDTVAGSYNEQFF. The CDR3 nucleotides are TGTGCCACCAGTGACACCGTAGCGGGCTCCTACAATGAGCAGTTCTTC.

This clone appeared once. The chain recombines TRBV28 with TRBJ2-7; D not certain. The CDR3 spans 12 residues. Germline CDR1 reads MDHEN; CDR2 reads SYDVKM. With 8 bases removed from V and 1 base from J, the gap between germline ends came to 9 bases. The CDR3 protein is CASQTGSYEQYF. In nucleotides, the CDR3 is TGTGCCAGCCAAACCGGTTCCTACGAGCAGTACTTC.

The genes are TRBV7-9 and TRBJ1-2, with 7 bases lining up with TRBD1. Germline trimming cut 3 bases from V and 4 bases from J; bases unmatched to any gene: 2. The CDR3 is 13 residues long. CDR1 is SEHNR, CDR2 FQNEAQ, per germline (reference sequence). CDR3 sequence (DNA): TGTGCCAGCAGCTTGGGGGACAGCTATGGCTACACCTTC. It translates to CASSLGDSYGYTF.

The J gene is TRBJ2-1, the V gene TRBV11-1, with 8 bases identical to TRBD1. The V gene's germline CDR1 is SGHAT and CDR2 FQDESV (reference sequence). The CDR3 contains 14 residues. Germline trimming cut 5 bases from V and 5 bases from J; bases unmatched to any gene: 5. The CDR3 reads CASSRRQGNNEQFF. The CDR3 bases are TGTGCCAGCAGCCGGAGACAGGGGAACAATGAGCAGTTCTTC.

This clone was recorded a few times. Other DNA sequences of this sample code for an identical CDR3. The rearrangement uses TRBV19 and TRBJ2-5; TRBD2 matches 7 bases. Trimming took 5 bases from V and 4 from J; bases not matched to a gene: 4. Germline CDR1 is LNHDA and CDR2 is SQIVND (reference sequence). The CDR3 is made up of 13 amino acids. The CDR3 DNA follows: TGTGCCAGTAGTTTGGCGGGAGCAGAGACCCAGTACTTC. Translated, it gives CASSLAGAETQYF.

The rearrangement joins TRBV5-1 to TRBJ1-5, with 10 positions matching TRBD1. The V segment lost 0 bases and the J segment 4 bases; nucleotides outside the gene matches: 7. The CDR3 length is 17 residues. The germline gives CDR1 SGHRS, CDR2 YFSETQ. The CDR3 reads CASSLEPMGQGNQPQHF. CDR3 nucleotides: TGCGCCAGCAGCTTGGAACCCATGGGACAGGGGAATCAGCCCCAGCATTTT. Full variable domain (outside the CDR3, taken from reference TRBV5-1 and TRBJ1-5): KAGVTQTPRYLIKTRGQQVTLSCSPISGHRSVSWYQQTPGQGLQFLFEYFSETQRNKGNFPGRFSGRQFSNSRSEMNVSTLELGDSALYLCASSLEPMGQGNQPQHFGDGTRLSIL.

CDR3 DNA sequence: TGTGCCAGCAGCGGCAAGGGGGCGGGTATCACAGATACGCAGTATTTT. Translation gives CASSGKGAGITDTQYF. The chain is built from TRBV7-9 and TRBJ2-3; 7 positions match TRBD1. The V segment lost 5 bases and the J segment 2 bases; nucleotides outside the gene matches: 10. Germline-derived CDR1 and CDR2 are SEHNR and FQNEAQ (reference sequence). The length of the CDR3 is 16 residues.

The V gene is TRBV5-1, the J gene TRBJ1-3; 8 nucleotides line up with TRBD1. The CDR3 has 15 amino acids. Germline assignment: CDR1 SGHRS and CDR2 YFSETQ. The V and J ends lost 4 bases and 0 bases, in that order; junction bases with no gene match: 3. The CDR3 reads CASSRDRPSGNTIYF. The CDR3 coding sequence is TGCGCCAGCAGCAGGGACAGGCCCTCTGGAAACACCATATATTTT.

J is TRBJ2-3 and V is TRBV6-5; 7 bases line up with TRBD1. The CDR3 is made up of 14 amino acids. The V and J ends lost 6 bases and 6 bases, in that order; junction bases with no gene match: 9. Germline lookup yields CDR1 MNHEY and CDR2 SVGAGI. CDR3 amino acids: CASSGTDFGDTQYF. The DNA for the CDR3 is TGTGCCAGCAGCGGGACAGACTTTGGGGATACGCAGTATTTT.

This chain uses TRBV4-2 with TRBJ1-1; D not resolved. Germline CDR1 is LGHNA and CDR2 is YNFKEQ. The CDR3 is made up of 15 amino acids. V was shortened by 3 bases and J by 2 bases, with 13 bases between the two germline ends. For the CDR3, the DNA is TGTGCCAGCAGCCAGCCCTCCCAGATAAACACTGAAGCTTTCTTT. This translates into CASSQPSQINTEAFF.

The genes are TRBV11-2 and TRBJ2-7; D is perhaps TRBD2 (5 bases). The CDR3 has 13 residues. The germline gives CDR1 SGHAT, CDR2 FQNNGV. V was clipped by 8 bases and J by 4 bases, with 15 bases between them. The CDR3 sequence is CASRGLSPYEQYF. DNA of the CDR3: TGTGCCAGCCGAGGGCTTTCCCCTTACGAGCAGTACTTC.

The rearrangement links TRBV5-1 to TRBJ2-1; TRBD2 matches at 8 bases. The germline CDR1 and CDR2 sequences are SGHRS and YFSETQ. CDR3 length: 19 residues. Trimming removed 2 bases from V and 3 bases from J; junction bases left unmatched: 16. In DNA form, the CDR3 reads TGCGCCAGCAGCTTCCTCGGGGGGGGAGCAGGCCCCCTCTACAATGAGCAGTTCTTC. Protein product: CASSFLGGGAGPLYNEQFF.

This rearrangement joins TRBV6-6 to TRBJ2-2, with D perhaps TRBD1 (5 bases). This CDR3 has 14 residues. CDR1 is MNHNY, CDR2 SVGAGI, per germline (reference sequence). V was pared by 5 bases and J by 0 bases, with 7 bases between. The CDR3 protein is CASSRTTNTGELFF. CDR3 in DNA: TGTGCCAGCAGTAGGACAACGAACACCGGGGAGCTGTTTTTT.

The chain carries TRBV5-1 and TRBJ2-3; weak D call: TRBD2 (6 bases). Trimming shortened V by 3 bases and J by 2 bases, and 13 bases separated the two germline ends. The germline CDR1 and CDR2 sequences are SGHRS and YFSETQ. The CDR3 contains 15 residues. The CDR3 bases are TGCGCCAGCAGCTGGGGGGTCACTGACACAGATACGCAGTATTTT. This encodes CASSWGVTDTDTQYF.

This clone showed up just a few times. The CDR3 coding sequence is TGCGCCAGCAGCCCCGCAACAGGGAGCTCCTACGAGCAGTACTTC. Translated, it gives CASSPATGSSYEQYF. This chain connects TRBV5-1 to TRBJ2-7, with TRBD1 as a possible D gene (6 bases). V lost 4 bases and J 0 bases, leaving 14 bases between the germline ends. The germline gives CDR1 SGHRS, CDR2 YFSETQ. The CDR3 covers 15 residues.